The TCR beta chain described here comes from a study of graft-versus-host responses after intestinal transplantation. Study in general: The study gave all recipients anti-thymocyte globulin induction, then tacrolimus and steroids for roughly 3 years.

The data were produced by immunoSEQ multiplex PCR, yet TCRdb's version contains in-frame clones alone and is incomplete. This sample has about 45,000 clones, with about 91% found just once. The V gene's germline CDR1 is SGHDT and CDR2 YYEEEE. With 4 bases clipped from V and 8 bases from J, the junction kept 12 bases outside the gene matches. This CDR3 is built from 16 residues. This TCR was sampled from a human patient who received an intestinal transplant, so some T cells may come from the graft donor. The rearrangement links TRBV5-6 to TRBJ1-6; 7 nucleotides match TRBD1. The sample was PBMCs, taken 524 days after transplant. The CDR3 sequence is CASSPETGSPDSPLHF. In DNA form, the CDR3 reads TGTGCCAGCAGCCCGGAGACAGGGTCCCCCGATTCACCCCTCCACTTT.